The clone carrying this T cell receptor (beta chain) occurred many times. This specimen comes from a study of T cells in Graves' hyperthyroidism and ophthalmopathy. Researchers took RNA transcripts and amplified the TCR beta CDR3 regions from them. The HTBI primer set was used in a first-round RT-PCR of the TCR CDR3. TCRdb re-called the multiplex PCR reads through MiXCR, storing one row per CDR3 protein. In the table there are about 600,000 distinct CDR3 sequences, approximately 15% of which are singletons. The germline V gene has CDR1 MNHNS and CDR2 SASEGT. V shed 6 bases and J shed 3 bases, with 20 bases lying between them. This CDR3 is built from 16 residues.

The V call is TRBV6-1, the J call TRBJ1-2; tentatively, D is TRBD1 (5 bases). The TCR was taken from a woman between 18 and 29 years old with Graves' ophthalmopathy. The source material was blood. CDR3 in amino acids: CASSEPYRSWDYGYTF. The CDR3, as DNA: TGTGCCAGCAGCGAGCCTTACAGGTCTTGGGACTATGGCTACACCTTC.